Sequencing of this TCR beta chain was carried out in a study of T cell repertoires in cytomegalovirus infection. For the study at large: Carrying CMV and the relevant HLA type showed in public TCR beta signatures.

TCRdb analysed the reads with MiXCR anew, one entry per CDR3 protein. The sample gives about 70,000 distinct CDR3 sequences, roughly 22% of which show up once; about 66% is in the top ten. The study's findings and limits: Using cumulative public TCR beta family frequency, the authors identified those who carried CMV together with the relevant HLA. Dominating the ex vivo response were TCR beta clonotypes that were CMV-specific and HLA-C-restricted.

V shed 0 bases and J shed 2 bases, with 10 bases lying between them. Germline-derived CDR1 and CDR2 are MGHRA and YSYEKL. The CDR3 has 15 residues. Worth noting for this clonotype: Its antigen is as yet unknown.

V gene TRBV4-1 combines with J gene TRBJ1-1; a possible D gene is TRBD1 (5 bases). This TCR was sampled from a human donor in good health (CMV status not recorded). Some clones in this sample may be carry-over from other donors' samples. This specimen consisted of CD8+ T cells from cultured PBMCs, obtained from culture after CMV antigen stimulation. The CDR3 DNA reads TGCGCCAGCAGCCAAGATGCGGGGACCAACACTGAAGCTTTCTTT. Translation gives CASSQDAGTNTEAFF.